This TCR beta chain was sequenced in a study of blood T cell repertoires in COVID-19. Generated by immunoSEQ multiplex PCR, the TCRdb table keeps only in-frame clones and is missing some. The sample has 150,000 or so clones; more than 80% are singletons. The sequenced sample was PBMCs or T cells enriched from blood (not recorded which). This receptor was taken from a man aged 45-60 years who had recovered from COVID-19.

CDR3 DNA: TGTGCCAGTAGTGTAGGGACAGGGGGCTTCACCGGGGAGCTGTTTTTT. This gives the protein CASSVGTGGFTGELFF. The chain couples TRBV19 to TRBJ2-2; 12 bases align to TRBD1. Germline V gene sequence: CDR1 LNHDA, CDR2 SQIVND (reference sequence). This CDR3 is 16 amino acids long. Trimming took 5 bases from V and 4 from J; bases not matched to a gene: 5. The variable domain in full, completed from reference TRBV19 and TRBJ2-2, reads DGGITQSPKYLFRKEGQNVTLSCEQNLNHDAMYWYRQDPGQGLRLIYYSQIVNDFQKGDIAEGYSVSREKKESFPLTVTSAQKNPTAFYLCASSVGTGGFTGELFFGEGSRLTVL.